The clone carrying this TCR beta chain occurred many times. Its target is unknown. Germline V gene lookup returns CDR1 LNHDA and CDR2 SQIVND (reference sequence). The CDR3 is 18 residues long. V shed 3 bases and J shed 7 bases, with 25 bases lying between them. The record originates from a study of T cell repertoires in cytomegalovirus infection. From the reads, TCRdb called clonotypes with MiXCR, one entry per CDR3 protein. The data hold approximately 130,000 distinct CDR3 sequences, with more than 20% observed a single time. Sequenced: PBMCs, sequenced either directly or after in vitro stimulation (not recorded which). This receptor was identified in a human donor in good health (CMV status not recorded). Some clones in this sample may be carry-over from other donors' samples. The chain carries TRBV19 and TRBJ2-1; D may be TRBD2 (7 bases). CDR3 amino acids: CASSIWGGLATGRNEQFF. The CDR3 bases are TGTGCCAGTAGTATTTGGGGGGGGCTAGCGACGGGTAGGAATGAGCAGTTCTTC. The full variable domain, completed using reference TRBV19 and TRBJ2-1, is DGGITQSPKYLFRKEGQNVTLSCEQNLNHDAMYWYRQDPGQGLRLIYYSQIVNDFQKGDIAEGYSVSREKKESFPLTVTSAQKNPTAFYLCASSIWGGLATGRNEQFFGPGTRLTVL.